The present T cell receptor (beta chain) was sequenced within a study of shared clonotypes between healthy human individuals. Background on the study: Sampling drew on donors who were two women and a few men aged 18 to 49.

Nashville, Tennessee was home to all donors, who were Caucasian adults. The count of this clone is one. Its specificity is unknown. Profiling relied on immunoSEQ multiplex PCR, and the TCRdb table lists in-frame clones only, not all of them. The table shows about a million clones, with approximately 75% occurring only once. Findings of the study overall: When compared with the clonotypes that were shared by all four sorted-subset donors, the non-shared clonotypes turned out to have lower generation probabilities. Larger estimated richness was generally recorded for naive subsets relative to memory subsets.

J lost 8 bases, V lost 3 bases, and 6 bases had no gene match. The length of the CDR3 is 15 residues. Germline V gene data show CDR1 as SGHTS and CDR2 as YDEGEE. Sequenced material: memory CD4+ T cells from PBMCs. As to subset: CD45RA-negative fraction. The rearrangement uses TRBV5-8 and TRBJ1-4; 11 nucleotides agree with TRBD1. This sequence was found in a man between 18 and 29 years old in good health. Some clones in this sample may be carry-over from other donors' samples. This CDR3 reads CASSSGTGGVEKLFF. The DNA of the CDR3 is TGTGCCAGCAGCTCAGGGACAGGGGGGGTAGAAAAACTGTTTTTT.